The 7 T cell receptor beta chains reported below all come from one sample, sequenced in a study of blood T cell repertoires in COVID-19. Here immunoSEQ multiplex PCR was the method, and the copy in TCRdb shows in-frame clones only, minus some. The data show 200,000 to 300,000 clones, nearly 90% seen once. Sequencing was carried out using peripheral blood. Every receptor here comes from a human donor in a cohort sampled during active COVID-19.

The rearrangement uses TRBV6-2 or TRBV6-3 and TRBJ2-4; D ambiguous. V was trimmed by 4 bases and J by 0 bases, leaving 16 bases between them. The germline gives CDR1 MNHEY, CDR2 SVGEGT. The CDR3 has 17 residues. For the CDR3, the DNA is TGTGCCAGCAGTTCCCAGGCAGTTTACGTAGCCAAAAACATTCAGTACTTC. Translated, it gives CASSSQAVYVAKNIQYF.

This rearrangement joins TRBV15 to TRBJ2-3, with D perhaps TRBD2 (5 bases). Trimming left V 0 bases short and J 6 bases short, with 13 bases between. Germline V lookup: CDR1 LNHNV, CDR2 YYDKDF (reference sequence). This CDR3 spans 15 amino acids. CDR3 DNA sequence: TGTGCCACCAGCAGAGATCAGGAAGGGAGTGATACGCAGTATTTT. Its protein is CATSRDQEGSDTQYF.

The chain links TRBV29-1 to TRBJ1-2, with a tentative D call TRBD1 (5 bases). Germline lookup yields CDR1 SQVTM and CDR2 ANQGSEA. V dropped 1 base and J dropped 7 bases, with 22 bases sitting between them. The CDR3 is 16 amino acids. The CDR3 bases are TGCAGCGTTGAAGGGGGATGGACACCCAGAGGTGGTGGCTACACCTTC. As protein: CSVEGGWTPRGGGYTF.

This chain joins TRBV6-1 and TRBJ1-3, with 9 bases that match TRBD1. This CDR3 contains 17 residues. In germline, CDR1 is MNHNS, CDR2 SASEGT. The V segment lost 4 bases and the J segment 1 base; nucleotides outside the gene matches: 8. The CDR3 reads CASSVDGTGFSGNTIYF. CDR3 nucleotides: TGTGCCAGCAGTGTAGATGGGACAGGGTTTTCTGGAAACACCATATATTTT.

The chain has TRBV4-3 and TRBJ2-7; 7 bases are a match to TRBD2. Germline V lookup: CDR1 LGHNA, CDR2 YSLEER. The CDR3 has 18 amino acids. J was trimmed by 2 bases and V by 1 base; bases with no gene match: 14. The CDR3 DNA follows: TGCGCCAGCAGCCAAGGATGGGTCGAAGTGGCGGGAGCCTACGAGCAGTACTTC. Its protein product is CASSQGWVEVAGAYEQYF.

The chain employs TRBV7-9 and TRBJ2-7; 7 nucleotides match TRBD1. This CDR3 has 14 residues. J gave up 6 bases and V 5 bases, and 10 bases lay outside the gene matches. CDR1 is SEHNR, CDR2 FQNEAQ, per germline (reference sequence). CDR3 in amino acids: CASSDPGTDPEQYF. In DNA, the CDR3 is TGTGCCAGCAGCGACCCCGGGACAGACCCCGAGCAGTACTTC.

V is TRBV6-5 and J is TRBJ2-7, with 8 bases that match TRBD2. V shed 4 bases, J shed 5 bases, and the junction held 10 bases outside the gene matches. The CDR3 length is 15 residues. Germline CDR1 and CDR2: MNHEY and SVGAGI. The CDR3 bases are TGTGCCAGCAGTTCGGGTCCAGCGGGAGTCCACGAGCAGTACTTC. It translates to CASSSGPAGVHEQYF.